This TCR beta chain was documented in a study of cytomegalovirus exposure and HLA in healthy donors. Turning to this clone: Its antigen is not known.

In the PCR, 60 Vbeta and 13 Jbeta primers were used. The table came from immunoSEQ multiplex PCR; TCRdb's copy has only in-frame clones and leaves some out. The sample yields under 200,000 clones, around three quarters seen once. Overall study findings and caveats: Among TCR beta chains, those listed as cytomegalovirus-associated numbered 164. Later on, a genetic analysis was performed. It linked a missense variant in DCLRE1C with V- and J-gene trimming of TCR beta.

Germline V gene lookup returns CDR1 SGHRS and CDR2 YFSETQ. This CDR3 has 15 amino acids. J lost 5 bases, V lost 2 bases, and 9 bases had no gene match. The sequencing sample was made of PBMCs. The TCR sequence derives from a man aged 25 to 40 in good health and CMV-seronegative. The genes are TRBV5-1 and TRBJ2-7, with 8 bases aligning to TRBD1. Written as DNA, the CDR3 is TGCGCCAGCAGCTTAACCCCGACAGGGGAAGACGAGCAGTACTTC. Encoded protein: CASSLTPTGEDEQYF. The full variable domain, rest sourced from reference TRBV5-1 and TRBJ2-7, is KAGVTQTPRYLIKTRGQQVTLSCSPISGHRSVSWYQQTPGQGLQFLFEYFSETQRNKGNFPGRFSGRQFSNSRSEMNVSTLELGDSALYLCASSLTPTGEDEQYFGPGTRLTVT.